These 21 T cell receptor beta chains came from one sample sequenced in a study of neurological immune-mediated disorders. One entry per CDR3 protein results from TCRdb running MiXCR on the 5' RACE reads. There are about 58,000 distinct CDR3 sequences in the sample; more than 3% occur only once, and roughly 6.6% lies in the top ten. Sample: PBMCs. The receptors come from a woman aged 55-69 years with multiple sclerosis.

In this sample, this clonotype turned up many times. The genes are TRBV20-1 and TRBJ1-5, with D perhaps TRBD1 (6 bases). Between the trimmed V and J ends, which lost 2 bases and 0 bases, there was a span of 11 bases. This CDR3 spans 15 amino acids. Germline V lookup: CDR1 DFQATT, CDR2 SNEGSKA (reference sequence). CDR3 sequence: CSARRGAGSNQPQHF. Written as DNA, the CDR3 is TGCAGTGCTAGACGGGGGGCTGGTAGCAATCAGCCCCAGCATTTT.

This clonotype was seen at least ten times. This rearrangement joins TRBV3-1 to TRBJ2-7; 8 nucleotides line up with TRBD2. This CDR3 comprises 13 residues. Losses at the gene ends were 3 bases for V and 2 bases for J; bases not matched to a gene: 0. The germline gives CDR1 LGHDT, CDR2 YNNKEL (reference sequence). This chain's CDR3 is CASSQRGAYEQYF. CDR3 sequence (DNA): TGTGCCAGCAGCCAGCGGGGGGCCTACGAGCAGTACTTC.

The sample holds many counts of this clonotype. The CDR3 region is CSASGTNTGELFF. The DNA of the CDR3 is TGCAGTGCTAGCGGGACGAACACCGGGGAGCTGTTTTTT. The chain couples TRBV20-1 to TRBJ2-2, with D maybe TRBD2 (5 bases). Germline-derived CDR1 and CDR2 are DFQATT and SNEGSKA (reference sequence). The CDR3 spans 13 residues. Between the trimmed V and J ends, which lost 3 bases and 0 bases, there was a span of 5 bases.

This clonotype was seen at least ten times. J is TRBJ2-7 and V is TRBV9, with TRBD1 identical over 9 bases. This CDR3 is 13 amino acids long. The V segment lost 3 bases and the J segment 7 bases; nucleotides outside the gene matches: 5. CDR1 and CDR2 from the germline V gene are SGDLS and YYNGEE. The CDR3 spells CASSATGGREQYF. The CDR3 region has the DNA TGTGCCAGCAGCGCAACAGGGGGCAGGGAGCAGTACTTC. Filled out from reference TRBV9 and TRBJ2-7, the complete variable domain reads DSGVTQTPKHLITATGQRVTLRCSPRSGDLSVYWYQQSLDQGLQFLIQYYNGEERAKGNILERFSAQQFPDLHSELNLSSLELGDSALYFCASSATGGREQYFGPGTRLTVT.

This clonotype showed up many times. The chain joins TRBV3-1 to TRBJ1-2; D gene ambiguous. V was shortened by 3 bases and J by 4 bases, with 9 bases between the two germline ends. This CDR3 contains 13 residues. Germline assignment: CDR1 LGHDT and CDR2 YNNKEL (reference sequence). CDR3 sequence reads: CASSQVRGYGYTF. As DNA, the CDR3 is TGTGCCAGCAGCCAGGTCAGAGGCTATGGCTACACCTTC.

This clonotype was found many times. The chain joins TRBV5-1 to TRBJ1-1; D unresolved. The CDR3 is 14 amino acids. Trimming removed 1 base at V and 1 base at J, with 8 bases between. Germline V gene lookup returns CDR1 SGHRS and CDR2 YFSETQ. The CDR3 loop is CASSLLPGNTEAFF. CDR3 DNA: TGCGCCAGCAGCTTGCTCCCAGGGAACACTGAAGCTTTCTTT.

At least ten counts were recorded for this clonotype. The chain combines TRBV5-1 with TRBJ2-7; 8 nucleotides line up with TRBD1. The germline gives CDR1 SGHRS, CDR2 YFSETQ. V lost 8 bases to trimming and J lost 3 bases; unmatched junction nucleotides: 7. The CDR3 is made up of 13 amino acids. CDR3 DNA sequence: TGCGCCAGTGGACAGGGTCGTAACTACGAGCAGTACTTC. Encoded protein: CASGQGRNYEQYF. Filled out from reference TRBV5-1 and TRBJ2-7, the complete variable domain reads KAGVTQTPRYLIKTRGQQVTLSCSPISGHRSVSWYQQTPGQGLQFLFEYFSETQRNKGNFPGRFSGRQFSNSRSEMNVSTLELGDSALYLCASGQGRNYEQYFGPGTRLTVT.

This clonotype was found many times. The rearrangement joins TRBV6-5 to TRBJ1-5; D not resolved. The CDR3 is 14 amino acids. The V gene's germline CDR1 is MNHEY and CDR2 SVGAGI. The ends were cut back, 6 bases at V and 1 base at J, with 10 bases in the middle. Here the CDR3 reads CASRTGLSNQPQHF. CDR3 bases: TGTGCCAGCAGGACTGGGTTGAGCAATCAGCCCCAGCATTTT.

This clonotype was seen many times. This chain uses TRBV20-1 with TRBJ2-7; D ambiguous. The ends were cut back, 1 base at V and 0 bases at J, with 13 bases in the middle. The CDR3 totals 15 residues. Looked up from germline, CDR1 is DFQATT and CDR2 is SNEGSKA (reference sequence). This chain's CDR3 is CSARATFQSSYEQYF. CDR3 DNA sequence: TGCAGTGCTAGAGCTACCTTCCAAAGCTCCTACGAGCAGTACTTC.

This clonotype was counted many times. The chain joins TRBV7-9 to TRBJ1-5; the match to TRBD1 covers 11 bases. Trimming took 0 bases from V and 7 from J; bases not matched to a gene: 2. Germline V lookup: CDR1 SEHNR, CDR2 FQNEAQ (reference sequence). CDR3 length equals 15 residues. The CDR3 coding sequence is TGTGCCAGCAGCTTAGCGGGACAGGGGGTCCAGCCCCAGCATTTT. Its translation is CASSLAGQGVQPQHF.

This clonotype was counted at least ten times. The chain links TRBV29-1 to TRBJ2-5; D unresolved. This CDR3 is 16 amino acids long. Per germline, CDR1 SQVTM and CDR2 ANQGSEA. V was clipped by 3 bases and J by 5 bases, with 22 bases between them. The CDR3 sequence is CSVDGYQASFYETQYF. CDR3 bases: TGCAGCGTTGATGGGTACCAGGCCTCGTTCTACGAGACCCAGTACTTC.

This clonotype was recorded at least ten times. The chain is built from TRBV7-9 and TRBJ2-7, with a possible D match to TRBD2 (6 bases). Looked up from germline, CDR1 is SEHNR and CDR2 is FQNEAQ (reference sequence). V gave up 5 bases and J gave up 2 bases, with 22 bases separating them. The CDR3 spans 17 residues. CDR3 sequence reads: CASSRKEIGGTTYEQYF. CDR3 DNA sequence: TGTGCCAGCAGCCGCAAGGAAATCGGGGGTACAACCTACGAGCAGTACTTC.

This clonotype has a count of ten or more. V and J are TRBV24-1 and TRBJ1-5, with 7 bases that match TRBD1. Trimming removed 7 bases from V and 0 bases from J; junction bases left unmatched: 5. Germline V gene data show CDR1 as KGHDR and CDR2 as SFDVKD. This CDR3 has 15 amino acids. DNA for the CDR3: TGTGCCACCAGAGGGGGGACAGTTAGCAATCAGCCCCAGCATTTT. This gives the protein CATRGGTVSNQPQHF.

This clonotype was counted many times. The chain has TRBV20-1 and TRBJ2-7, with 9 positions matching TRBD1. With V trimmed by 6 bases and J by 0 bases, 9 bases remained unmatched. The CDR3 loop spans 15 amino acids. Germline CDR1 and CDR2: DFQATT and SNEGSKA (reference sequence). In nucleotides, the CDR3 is TGCAGTGCGCCAACAGGGGGCAGATTCTCCTACGAGCAGTACTTC. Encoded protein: CSAPTGGRFSYEQYF.

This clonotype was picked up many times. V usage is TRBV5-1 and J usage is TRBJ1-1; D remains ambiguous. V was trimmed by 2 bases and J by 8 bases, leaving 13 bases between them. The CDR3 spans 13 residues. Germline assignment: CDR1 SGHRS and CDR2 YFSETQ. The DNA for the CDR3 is TGCGCCAGCAGCTTTGTCGTAACAGCCGAAGCTTTCTTT. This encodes CASSFVVTAEAFF.

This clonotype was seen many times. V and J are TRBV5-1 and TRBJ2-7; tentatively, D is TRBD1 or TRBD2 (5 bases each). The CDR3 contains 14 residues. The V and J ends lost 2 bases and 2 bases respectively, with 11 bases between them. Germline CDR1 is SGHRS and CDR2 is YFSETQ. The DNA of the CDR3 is TGCGCCAGCAGCTTTTCTGAGGGACCCTACGAGCAGTACTTC. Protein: CASSFSEGPYEQYF. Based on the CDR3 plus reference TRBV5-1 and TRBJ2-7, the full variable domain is KAGVTQTPRYLIKTRGQQVTLSCSPISGHRSVSWYQQTPGQGLQFLFEYFSETQRNKGNFPGRFSGRQFSNSRSEMNVSTLELGDSALYLCASSFSEGPYEQYFGPGTRLTVT.

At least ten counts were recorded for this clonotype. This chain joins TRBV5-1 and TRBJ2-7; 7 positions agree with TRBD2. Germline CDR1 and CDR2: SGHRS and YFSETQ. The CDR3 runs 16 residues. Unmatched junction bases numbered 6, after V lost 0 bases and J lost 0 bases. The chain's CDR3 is CASSLDRAGSSYEQYF. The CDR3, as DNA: TGCGCCAGCAGCTTGGATCGAGCGGGGTCCTCCTACGAGCAGTACTTC. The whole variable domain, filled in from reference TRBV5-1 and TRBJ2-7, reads KAGVTQTPRYLIKTRGQQVTLSCSPISGHRSVSWYQQTPGQGLQFLFEYFSETQRNKGNFPGRFSGRQFSNSRSEMNVSTLELGDSALYLCASSLDRAGSSYEQYFGPGTRLTVT.

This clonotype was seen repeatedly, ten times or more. CDR3 DNA sequence: TGTGCCAGCAGCTTGGCCAACCAGGGAGGTAGCTCCTACGAGCAGTACTTC. Protein: CASSLANQGGSSYEQYF. The rearrangement uses TRBV5-6 and TRBJ2-7; TRBD2 might be the D (6 bases). Per germline, CDR1 SGHDT and CDR2 YYEEEE. The CDR3 has 17 amino acids. The V end was cut by 0 bases, the J end by 0 bases, with 16 bases between.

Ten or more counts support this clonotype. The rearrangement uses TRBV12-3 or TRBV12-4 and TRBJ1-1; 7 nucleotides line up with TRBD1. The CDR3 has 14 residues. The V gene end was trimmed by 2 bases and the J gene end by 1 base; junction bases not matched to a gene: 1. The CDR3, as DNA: TGTGCCAGCAGTTTAAGGGACAGGAACACTGAAGCTTTCTTT. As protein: CASSLRDRNTEAFF.

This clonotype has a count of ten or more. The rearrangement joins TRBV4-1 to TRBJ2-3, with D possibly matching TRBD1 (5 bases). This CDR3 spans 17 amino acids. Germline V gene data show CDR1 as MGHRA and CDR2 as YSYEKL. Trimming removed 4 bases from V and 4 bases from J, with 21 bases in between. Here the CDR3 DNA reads TGCGCCAGCAGCCCGTACATACCTTTAGGGGCTGCAGATACGCAGTATTTT. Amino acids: CASSPYIPLGAADTQYF.

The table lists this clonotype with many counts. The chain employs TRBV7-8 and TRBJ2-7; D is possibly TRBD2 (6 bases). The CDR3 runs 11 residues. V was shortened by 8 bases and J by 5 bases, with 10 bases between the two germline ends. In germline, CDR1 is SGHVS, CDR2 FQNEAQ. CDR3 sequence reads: CASGVADEQYF. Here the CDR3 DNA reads TGTGCCAGCGGGGTAGCGGACGAGCAGTACTTC.